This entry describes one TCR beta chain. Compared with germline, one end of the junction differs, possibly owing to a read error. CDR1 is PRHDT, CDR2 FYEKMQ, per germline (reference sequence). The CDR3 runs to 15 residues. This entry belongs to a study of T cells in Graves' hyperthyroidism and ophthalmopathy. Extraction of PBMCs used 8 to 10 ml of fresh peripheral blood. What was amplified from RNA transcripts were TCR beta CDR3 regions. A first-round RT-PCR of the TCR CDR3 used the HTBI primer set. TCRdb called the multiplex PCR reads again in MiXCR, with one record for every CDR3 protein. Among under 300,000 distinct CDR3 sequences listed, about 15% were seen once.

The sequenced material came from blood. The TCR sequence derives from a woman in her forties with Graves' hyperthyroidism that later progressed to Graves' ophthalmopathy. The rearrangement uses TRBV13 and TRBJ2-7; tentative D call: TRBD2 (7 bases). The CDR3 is CASRFGGAGSYEQYF. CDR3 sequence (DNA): TGTGCCAGCCGCTTTGGGGGGGCCGGCTCCTACGAGCAGTACTTC.